This T cell receptor (beta chain) was documented in a study of cytomegalovirus exposure and HLA in healthy donors. Study overall: The Caucasian-associated ancestry cluster held 65% to 90% of a few hundred genotyped donors.

The study, taken as a whole, reports: A later analysis linked 15,000 to 20,000 TCR beta sequences to HLA alleles at 0.05 false discovery rate. Some TCR beta chains (164 of them) were listed as cytomegalovirus-associated.

On this clone itself: Its target is not known.

The PCR had 60 Vbeta and 13 Jbeta primers. Using immunoSEQ multiplex PCR, the repertoire was profiled, and TCRdb retains in-frame clones only, with some absent. The table shows tens of thousands of clones, with roughly two thirds occurring only once. Germline loops: CDR1 SEHNR, CDR2 FQNEAQ (reference sequence). The junction had 10 bases not matched to a gene; V was cut back by 4 bases and J by 7 bases. This CDR3 has 16 residues. The receptor comes from a man between 60 and 70 years old in good health and CMV-seropositive. The sequenced sample consisted of PBMCs. The V and J genes are TRBV7-9 and TRBJ2-3; 11 nucleotides line up with TRBD2. Here the CDR3 DNA reads TGTGCCAGCAGCTCGTTAGCGGGGGGGTCCTGGAATACGCAGTATTTT. Translation: CASSSLAGGSWNTQYF. The variable domain in full, with the rest retrieved from reference TRBV7-9 and TRBJ2-3, is DTGVSQNPRHKITKRGQNVTFRCDPISEHNRLYWYRQTLGQGPEFLTYFQNEAQLEKSRLLSDRFSAERPKGSFSTLEIQRTEQGDSAMYLCASSSLAGGSWNTQYFGPGTRLTVL.